This T cell receptor beta chain was observed in a study of T cell changes during pregnancy in multiple sclerosis. The ends lost 5 bases at V and 0 bases at J; junction bases unmatched: 4. Per the germline V gene, CDR1 is MDHEN and CDR2 is SYDVKM. The CDR3 length is 15 residues. Method: immunoSEQ multiplex PCR; TCRdb's copy keeps in-frame clones and lacks some. The sample carries approximately 28,000 clones, 89% recorded once. The V and J genes are TRBV28 and TRBJ2-3; 8 bases are shared with TRBD2. The material was CD8+ T cells from peripheral blood mononuclear cells, obtained in the second trimester of pregnancy. This clonotype was sampled from a female donor with multiple sclerosis, enrolled in a pregnancy study. This CDR3 is CASSKKRGSTDTQYF. The CDR3 DNA reads as TGTGCCAGCAGTAAAAAGCGGGGGAGCACAGATACGCAGTATTTT.